This T cell receptor beta chain emerged from a study of shared clonotypes between healthy human individuals. Study-wide results and limits: The sampled material consisted only of blood, and tissue repertoires are likely to differ. Relative to memory subsets, naive subsets generally showed larger estimated richness.

V lost 5 bases to trimming and J lost 9 bases; unmatched junction nucleotides: 13. Germline V gene data show CDR1 as LNHDA and CDR2 as SQIVND (reference sequence). The CDR3 covers 15 residues. CD8 cells classed as naive were CD45RO-negative and positively selected for CCR7, excluding terminally differentiated effector memory CD45RA+ cells. On this clone itself: Its antigen is undetermined.

As handled by the study authors: Filtering was not the same, since immunoSEQ gave junction-only sequences without quality scores. Libraries were prepared by immunoSEQ multiplex PCR; TCRdb keeps only in-frame clonotypes and omits some of them. V, J and clone size reflect that table, while D and trimming were determined from the DNA. This sample has approximately 1.9 million clones, with approximately 92% found just once. The chain joins TRBV19 to TRBJ2-7, with 10 positions matching TRBD1. The sequenced sample consisted of naive CD8+ T cells from PBMCs. The source is a man aged 18 to 30 in good health. Some clones in this sample may be carry-over from other donors' samples. The CDR3 sequence: CASSPRQGAFSWQYF. Written as DNA, the CDR3 is TGTGCCAGTAGTCCGAGACAGGGGGCGTTTTCATGGCAGTACTTC. Full variable domain (missing parts from reference TRBV19 and TRBJ2-7): DGGITQSPKYLFRKEGQNVTLSCEQNLNHDAMYWYRQDPGQGLRLIYYSQIVNDFQKGDIAEGYSVSREKKESFPLTVTSAQKNPTAFYLCASSPRQGAFSWQYFGPGTRLTVT.